This T cell receptor beta chain was observed in a study of T cells in Graves' hyperthyroidism and ophthalmopathy. Looking at the study overall: Peripheral blood specimens were obtained at initial diagnosis, prior to any treatment. Findings and caveats of the study: Most thyroid-expanded clonotypes above 0.001 were also found in blood.

When hyperthyroidism was first diagnosed, the blood sample was taken, preceding any ophthalmopathy symptoms. V lost 1 base, J lost 0 bases, and 6 bases lay in between. Germline V lookup: CDR1 KGHSH, CDR2 LQKENI. The CDR3 spans 15 residues. On this clonotype: Antigen unknown.

The TCR beta CDR3 regions underwent amplification using RNA transcripts as the source. Using the HTBI primer set, a first-round RT-PCR was run on the TCR CDR3. MiXCR was run by TCRdb on the multiplex PCR reads, yielding one entry per CDR3 protein. Counted here are hundreds of thousands of distinct CDR3 sequences, around 20% occurring once; the ten biggest clones make up 15% to 20%. The rearrangement joins TRBV18 to TRBJ2-2; D gene ambiguous. Sequences were obtained from blood. The TCR comes from a woman between 45 and 65 years old with Graves' hyperthyroidism that later progressed to Graves' ophthalmopathy. The CDR3 DNA is TGTGCCAGCTCACCACTTGCAGCGAACACCGGGGAGCTGTTTTTT. Amino acids: CASSPLAANTGELFF.